These 23 T cell receptor beta chains share one sample of origin, sequenced in a study of Graves' ophthalmopathy and Graves' hyperthyroidism (dated by TCRdb to the late 2010s). The sequencer was an Illumina HiSeq 2000. For repertoire sequencing, the TCR beta CDR3 regions were amplified from RNA transcripts. HTBI primers and the Qiagen OneStep RT-PCR kit were used in a first-round RT-PCR, which was followed by a second-round multiplex PCR, size selection and purification. The raw public data were reprocessed by TCRdb itself: fastp quality trimming at Q25, MiXCR clonotype calling, in-frame beta chains only. Each CDR3 protein gets just one entry, which takes the most common genes and DNA from the rows behind it. The sample table shows over a million distinct CDR3 sequences, and about 38% are seen once. The top ten hold roughly 10% of the sample. The specimen sequenced was peripheral blood or thyroid tissue (not recorded which). Receptor source: an adult man with Graves' hyperthyroidism.

The V and J genes are TRBV4-2 and TRBJ1-4; D might be TRBD1 (5 bases). Germline V CDR1 and CDR2: LGHNA, YNFKEQ. The length of the CDR3 is 15 residues. Trimming stripped 0 bases from V and 8 bases from J, with 13 bases between. CDR3 DNA: TGTGCCAGCAGCCAAGATGGCAGGGATGGGGAAAAACTGTTTTTT. Its protein is CASSQDGRDGEKLFF.

This clonotype has only a few counts. One end of the junction fails to match germline, which may point to a read error. V gene TRBV7-9 combines with J gene TRBJ1-3, with D perhaps TRBD1 (6 bases). This CDR3 contains 12 residues. Germline CDR1 is SEHNR and CDR2 is FQNEAQ (reference sequence). The CDR3: CASSLDGRGVLF. In DNA, the CDR3 is TGTGCCAGCAGCTTAGATGGCAGGGGCGTTCTTTTT.

The V gene is TRBV7-2, the J gene TRBJ2-1, with TRBD2 matching over 8 bases. CDR1 is SGHTA and CDR2 is FQGNSA in the germline V gene. The CDR3 runs 15 residues. V dropped 3 bases and J dropped 4; count of bases not matched to a gene: 5. The CDR3 region has the DNA TGTGCCAGCAGCTTCTCGGGAGGGTTGTACAATGAGCAGTTCTTC. Its translation is CASSFSGGLYNEQFF.

This clonotype has a count of ten or more. The V and J genes are TRBV12-3 or TRBV12-4 and TRBJ2-6; the D is unclear. This CDR3 is 15 amino acids long. V lost 6 bases to trimming and J lost 0 bases, with 9 bases between them. CDR3: CASSRPSSGANVLTF. Here the CDR3 DNA reads TGTGCCAGCAGCCGTCCCAGCTCTGGGGCCAACGTCCTGACTTTC.

Worth noting for this clonotype: Being one base from a much bigger clone, this may be a read error. The chain combines TRBV7-2 with TRBJ1-5; 7 nucleotides match TRBD1. Germline trimming cut 2 bases from V and 7 bases from J; bases unmatched to any gene: 8. Germline loops: CDR1 SGHTA, CDR2 FQGNSA. CDR3 length equals 15 residues. CDR3 coding DNA: TGTGCCAGCAGCTTAACGACAGGGCAAAGACAGCCCCAGCATTTT. This gives the protein CASSLTTGQRQPQHF.

The sample holds many counts of this clonotype. This chain links TRBV7-9 with TRBJ1-5; TRBD1 aligns across 9 bases. Germline V gene sequence: CDR1 SEHNR, CDR2 FQNEAQ (reference sequence). The CDR3 extends over 15 amino acids. V was clipped by 6 bases and J by 7 bases; unmatched bases: 10. For the CDR3, the DNA is TGTGCCAGCAGTGCTCCGGGACAGGGATACCAGCCCCAGCATTTT. Encoded protein: CASSAPGQGYQPQHF. Complete variable domain (other parts from reference TRBV7-9 and TRBJ1-5): DTGVSQNPRHKITKRGQNVTFRCDPISEHNRLYWYRQTLGQGPEFLTYFQNEAQLEKSRLLSDRFSAERPKGSFSTLEIQRTEQGDSAMYLCASSAPGQGYQPQHFGDGTRLSIL.

This clonotype came up many times. This chain uses TRBV7-9 with TRBJ1-1, with 10 bases lining up with TRBD1. The trim removed 6 bases at V and 1 base at J, leaving 8 bases unmatched. The CDR3 runs to 16 residues. CDR1 and CDR2 (germline): SEHNR, FQNEAQ (reference sequence). This CDR3 is CASSPGQGDRNTEAFF. The CDR3, as DNA: TGTGCCAGCAGTCCAGGACAGGGGGACCGGAACACTGAAGCTTTCTTT.

Ten or more counts support this clonotype. V usage is TRBV15 and J usage is TRBJ2-7; 9 positions agree with TRBD1. V lost 3 bases, J lost 3 bases, and 3 bases stayed unmatched. Germline CDR1 reads LNHNV; CDR2 reads YYDKDF (reference sequence). This CDR3 contains 14 residues. For the CDR3, the DNA is TGTGCCACCAGCAGGGGGACAGGGCACTACGAGCAGTACTTC. It encodes CATSRGTGHYEQYF.

This clonotype has a count of ten or more. This chain joins TRBV29-1 and TRBJ1-2, with D perhaps matching TRBD1 (6 bases). The CDR3 loop spans 13 amino acids. Trimming cost V 7 bases and J 4 bases, with 16 bases left between them. Germline values: CDR1 SQVTM, CDR2 ANQGSEA. The CDR3 DNA reads as TGCAGCGCCAACCCGGGGGGGGCCTATGGCTACACCTTC. Translated: CSANPGGAYGYTF. The full variable domain, rest sourced from reference TRBV29-1 and TRBJ1-2, is SAVISQKPSRDICQRGTSLTIQCQVDSQVTMMFWYRQQPGQSLTLIATANQGSEATYESGFVIDKFPISRPNLTFSTLTVSNMSPEDSSIYLCSANPGGAYGYTFGSGTRLTVV.

This clonotype was detected many times. This rearrangement joins TRBV7-3 to TRBJ1-1; D is unresolved. V shed 5 bases and J shed 1 base, with 11 bases lying between them. The CDR3 covers 14 residues. Germline CDR1 is SGHTA and CDR2 is FQGTGA. CDR3 sequence: CASSQGRPNTEAFF. The CDR3 DNA is TGTGCCAGCAGCCAAGGCAGGCCGAACACTGAAGCTTTCTTT.

A remark on this clonotype: The junction departs from germline at one end; a sequencing error may be responsible. The V and J genes are TRBV19 and TRBJ2-5; D possibly corresponds to TRBD2 (6 bases). This CDR3 has 12 amino acids. Germline CDR1 reads LNHDA; CDR2 reads SQIVND (reference sequence). CDR3 sequence reads: CASSTSGRTQCF. Written as DNA, the CDR3 is TGTGCCAGTAGCACGTCGGGGAGGACCCAGTGCTTC.

This clonotype was picked up many times. V is TRBV7-8 and J is TRBJ2-2; the D is unclear. Trimming removed 2 bases from V and 0 bases from J, with 13 bases in between. CDR3 size: 17 residues. Germline CDR1 is SGHVS and CDR2 is FQNEAQ. The CDR3 protein is CASSLLGHTANTGELFF. For the CDR3, the DNA is TGTGCCAGCAGCTTATTGGGTCATACCGCGAACACCGGGGAGCTGTTTTTT. The complete variable domain, with remaining parts taken from reference TRBV7-8 and TRBJ2-2, reads GAGVSQSPRYKVAKRGQDVALRCDPISGHVSLFWYQQALGQGPEFLTYFQNEAQLDKSGLPSDRFFAERPEGSVSTLKIQRTQQEDSAVYLCASSLLGHTANTGELFFGEGSRLTVL.

The CDR3 loop is CSATAIQETQYF. The CDR3 region has the DNA TGCAGTGCTACAGCGATACAAGAGACCCAGTACTTC. The chain recombines TRBV20-1 with TRBJ2-5; D gene uncertain. Deletions cut 4 bases from V and 2 bases from J, with 8 bases between. The CDR3 runs to 12 residues. CDR1 and CDR2 from the germline V gene are DFQATT and SNEGSKA (reference sequence).

On this clonotype: The CDR3 ends on some other residue instead of the conserved phenylalanine or tryptophan, so this is likely a read error. This chain connects TRBV2 to TRBJ2-7; the D gene is possibly TRBD2 (5 bases). Germline V gives CDR1 SNHLY, CDR2 FYNNEI. Trimming cost V 3 bases and J 0 bases, with 9 bases left between them. The CDR3 has 14 amino acids. The CDR3 nucleotides are TGTGCCAGCAGTGATTCGGGGAGCTCCTACGAGCAGTACTTA. Translating it yields CASSDSGSSYEQYL.

As concerns this clonotype: This clone may be a read error of a much larger clone one base away. The rearrangement links TRBV11-2 to TRBJ2-2; D may be TRBD2 (5 bases). The germline gives CDR1 SGHAT, CDR2 FQNNGV. CDR3 size: 9 residues. The CDR3 DNA reads as TGTGCCAGCACCGGGAAGCTGTTTTTT. It is translated as CASTGKLFF.

The chain recombines TRBV6-6 with TRBJ2-6; D is ambiguous. The CDR3 loop spans 17 amino acids. Looked up from germline, CDR1 is MNHNY and CDR2 is SVGAGI (reference sequence). V dropped 0 bases and J dropped 0 bases, with 9 bases sitting between them. This chain's CDR3 is CASSYSGPGSGANVLTF. Here the CDR3 DNA reads TGTGCCAGCAGTTACTCCGGGCCCGGCTCTGGGGCCAACGTCCTGACTTTC.

This clonotype was counted a few times. Mismatch with germline at one junction end may stem from a read error. The chain uses TRBV24-1 and TRBJ1-2; possible D gene TRBD1, 5 bases. CDR3 length: 16 amino acids. Germline loops: CDR1 KGHDR, CDR2 SFDVKD. DNA for the CDR3: TGTGCCAGCAGTCCCCGAGAACAGGATTACAACTATGGCTACACCTTC. It specifies CASSPREQDYNYGYTF.

The genes are TRBV29-1 and TRBJ2-7; D possibly corresponds to TRBD2 (7 bases). The CDR3 contains 14 residues. V lost 5 bases and J 7 bases, leaving 21 bases between the germline ends. Germline V gives CDR1 SQVTM, CDR2 ANQGSEA. CDR3 DNA sequence: TGCAGCGTTCTGGCGGGGGCCGGTACCGGGGAGCAGTACTTC. Amino acids: CSVLAGAGTGEQYF.

This clonotype turned up a few times. The CDR3 protein is CASSATGDYTEAFF. As DNA, the CDR3 is TGTGCCAGCAGCGCGACAGGGGATTACACTGAAGCTTTCTTT. The chain is built from TRBV7-8 and TRBJ1-1, with 8 bases identical to TRBD1. The CDR3 spans 14 residues. Trimming removed 5 bases from V and 3 bases from J; junction bases left unmatched: 5. Germline lookup yields CDR1 SGHVS and CDR2 FQNEAQ.

As for this clonotype: A clone one base away is much larger, so this may be a read error. No conserved phenylalanine or tryptophan is present at the end of the CDR3, so a read error is the likely explanation. V is TRBV19 and J is TRBJ1-2; TRBD1 matches 10 bases. Trimming removed 4 bases from V and 5 bases from J; junction bases left unmatched: 10. This CDR3 spans 16 amino acids. Germline V lookup: CDR1 LNHDA, CDR2 SQIVND (reference sequence). In DNA, the CDR3 is TGTGCCAGTAGTACCCCTTCCGACAGGGGGCTATATGGCTACACCTCC. Translated, it gives CASSTPSDRGLYGYTS.

V is TRBV12-3 or TRBV12-4 and J is TRBJ1-6; D unresolved. The V and J ends lost 5 bases and 0 bases respectively, with 11 bases between them. This CDR3 contains 16 residues. CDR3 protein: CASSPRRSSYNSPLHF. The CDR3 coding sequence is TGTGCCAGCAGTCCCCGACGGAGCTCCTATAATTCACCCCTCCACTTT.

Details on this clonotype: A much larger clone differs from this one at a single base, so this may be a read error. This sequence joins TRBV29-1 and TRBJ2-5; 8 bases match TRBD2. V was pared by 7 bases and J by 5 bases, with 6 bases of the junction left unmatched. The CDR3 loop spans 12 amino acids. The germline gives CDR1 SQVTM, CDR2 ANQGSEA. Here the CDR3 reads CSGRGAWETQYF. The CDR3 bases are TGCAGCGGGCGGGGGGCATGGGAGACCCAGTACTTC.

Comments on this clonotype: The germline gene is not matched at one end of the junction; a read error may be the cause. This sequence joins TRBV10-3 and TRBJ1-1; no firm D call. Germline assignment: CDR1 ENHRY and CDR2 SYGVKD. The CDR3 spans 12 residues. DNA of the CDR3: TGTGCCAGCAGTTCTTGGTACACTGAAGCTTTCTTT. It codes for CASSSWYTEAFF.